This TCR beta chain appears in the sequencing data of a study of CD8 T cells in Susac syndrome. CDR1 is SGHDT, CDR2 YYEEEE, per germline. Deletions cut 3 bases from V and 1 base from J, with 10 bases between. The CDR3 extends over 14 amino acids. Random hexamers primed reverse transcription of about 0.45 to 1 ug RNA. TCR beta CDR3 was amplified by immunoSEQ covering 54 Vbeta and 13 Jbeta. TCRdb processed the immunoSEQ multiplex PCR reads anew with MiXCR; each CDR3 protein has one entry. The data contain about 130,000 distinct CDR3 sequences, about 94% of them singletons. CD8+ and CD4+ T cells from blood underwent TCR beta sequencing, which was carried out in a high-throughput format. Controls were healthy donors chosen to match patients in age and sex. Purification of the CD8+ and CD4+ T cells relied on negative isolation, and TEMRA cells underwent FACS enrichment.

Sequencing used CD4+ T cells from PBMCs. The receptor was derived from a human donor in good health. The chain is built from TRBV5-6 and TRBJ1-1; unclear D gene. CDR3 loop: CASSSGWGNTEAFF. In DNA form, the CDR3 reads TGTGCCAGCAGCTCTGGGTGGGGGAACACTGAAGCTTTCTTT.